The clone carrying this TCR beta chain was recorded at least ten times. Its antigen remains unidentified. These data are taken from a study of regulatory T cells in long-lasting Graves disease. Overall study findings and caveats: The analysis examined peripheral blood only and excluded thyroid tissue.

Germline-derived CDR1 and CDR2 are MNHEY and SVGEGT. V lost 6 bases and J 6 bases, leaving 16 bases between the germline ends. The CDR3 covers 14 residues. Regarding time point: newly diagnosed GD, antithyroid drugs for less than 3 months. PBMCs were the source of the RNA used for TCR sequencing. By American Thyroid Association guidelines, Graves' disease was diagnosed in the cohort. Libraries of TCR beta came from iRepertoire HTBI primers plus Arm-PCR of CDR3 regions. TCRdb independently ran MiXCR on the multiplex PCR reads; one entry per CDR3 protein. This sample has hundreds of thousands of distinct CDR3 sequences, with approximately 12% found just once. These data were likewise used in another study, on T cells in Graves' hyperthyroidism and ophthalmopathy. That investigation notes: Blood also contained most expanded thyroid clonotypes above 0.001.

This TCR was recovered from a woman aged 25 to 39 with Graves disease. This specimen consisted of peripheral blood mononuclear cells (PBMCs), obtained at new diagnosis, from a patient treated with antithyroid drugs. The chain has TRBV6-2 or TRBV6-3 and TRBJ2-3; D is perhaps TRBD2 (6 bases). The CDR3 protein is CASRPGHRGDTQYF. The CDR3 DNA follows: TGTGCCAGCAGACCTGGACACCGGGGGGATACGCAGTATTTT.